This T cell receptor beta chain was retrieved from a study of T cells in localized non-small cell lung cancer. This CDR3 is built from 15 residues. V trimming: 2 bases; J trimming: 4 bases; junction bases outside the gene matches: 3. Germline V CDR1 and CDR2: LNHDA, SQIVND (reference sequence). Measured with immunoSEQ multiplex PCR; TCRdb has only the in-frame clones, and not every one. The sample yields about 4,100 clones, 38% seen once. Remarks on this clone: Its antigen is currently unknown.

Broader study findings: Longer overall survival associated with higher blood T cell density; shorter survival with higher adjacent-lung clonality. The highest T cell clonality was in uninvolved adjacent lung, above tumor. Since sequencing was restricted to only one region of the tumor, intratumor heterogeneity remains a possibility. Appearing in adjacent lung were a median about 57 of the top 100 tumor clones.

The chain links TRBV19 to TRBJ2-1; 9 bases are a match to TRBD2. The TCR sequence derives from a woman between 35 and 70 years old with stage I lung adenocarcinoma. Sequenced material: lung tumor tissue, taken before any cancer treatment. The CDR3 reads CASSISSGAYNEQFF. The CDR3 coding sequence is TGTGCCAGTAGTATATCTAGCGGGGCTTACAATGAGCAGTTCTTC. Drawing the rest from reference TRBV19 and TRBJ2-1, the complete variable domain is DGGITQSPKYLFRKEGQNVTLSCEQNLNHDAMYWYRQDPGQGLRLIYYSQIVNDFQKGDIAEGYSVSREKKESFPLTVTSAQKNPTAFYLCASSISSGAYNEQFFGPGTRLTVL.